The next 5 T cell receptor beta chains were all read from a single sample in a study of Graves' ophthalmopathy and Graves' hyperthyroidism. Amplification of TCR beta CDR3 regions used RNA transcripts. RT-PCR with HTBI primers came first, then second-round multiplex PCR. Using its own MiXCR run on the multiplex PCR reads, TCRdb lists one record per CDR3 protein. The sample carries roughly 610,000 distinct CDR3 sequences, about 20% recorded once. The sample was peripheral blood. The receptors here all came from a woman younger than 30 with stable Graves' hyperthyroidism. Some clones in this sample may be carry-over from other donors' samples.

This clonotype appeared many times. The J gene is TRBJ2-2, the V gene TRBV10-3; D ambiguous. The germline V and J ends were trimmed by 4 bases and 2 bases, with 8 bases remaining between them. Germline CDR1 reads ENHRY; CDR2 reads SYGVKD. This CDR3 is 14 amino acids long. CDR3 sequence (DNA): TGTGCCATCAGTGGGGCCCCTAACACCGGGGAGCTGTTTTTT. Protein product: CAISGAPNTGELFF.

This clonotype was counted between two and nine times. The genes are TRBV5-1 and TRBJ2-3; 9 bases match TRBD1. Trimming at V came to 3 bases and at J to 4 bases, leaving 0 bases not matched to a gene. The CDR3 is 13 amino acids. CDR1 SGHRS and CDR2 YFSETQ come from the germline V gene. CDR3 sequence: CASSWTGADTQYF. The CDR3 nucleotides read TGCGCCAGCAGCTGGACAGGGGCAGATACGCAGTATTTT. Full variable domain (outside the CDR3, taken from reference TRBV5-1 and TRBJ2-3): KAGVTQTPRYLIKTRGQQVTLSCSPISGHRSVSWYQQTPGQGLQFLFEYFSETQRNKGNFPGRFSGRQFSNSRSEMNVSTLELGDSALYLCASSWTGADTQYFGPGTRLTVL.

This clonotype was found many times. The chain has TRBV7-8 and TRBJ1-3, with TRBD1 matching 7 bases. Per the germline V gene, CDR1 is SGHVS and CDR2 is FQNEAQ. The CDR3 has 17 residues. The V and J ends lost 5 bases and 4 bases, in that order; junction bases with no gene match: 14. The CDR3, as DNA: TGTGCCAGCAGCGCCCCGGCACAGGGGAGGTTGGGAAACACCATATATTTT. Protein sequence: CASSAPAQGRLGNTIYF.

This clonotype turned up a few times. The rearrangement links TRBV6-5 to TRBJ2-5; D is possibly TRBD1 (5 bases). The germline gives CDR1 MNHEY, CDR2 SVGAGI. Trimming took 0 bases from V and 2 from J, leaving 7 bases between them. This CDR3 is built from 14 residues. The CDR3 coding sequence is TGTGCCAGCAGTTACTCAAGACAGCAAGAGACCCAGTACTTC. Translation gives CASSYSRQQETQYF.

V is TRBV6-5 and J is TRBJ1-1, with D perhaps TRBD1 (6 bases). V lost 0 bases to trimming and J lost 0 bases, with 8 bases between them. The CDR3 is 15 amino acids. Germline values: CDR1 MNHEY, CDR2 SVGAGI. CDR3 in amino acids: CASSYSTGMNTEAFF. CDR3 bases: TGTGCCAGCAGTTACTCGACAGGTATGAACACTGAAGCTTTCTTT.